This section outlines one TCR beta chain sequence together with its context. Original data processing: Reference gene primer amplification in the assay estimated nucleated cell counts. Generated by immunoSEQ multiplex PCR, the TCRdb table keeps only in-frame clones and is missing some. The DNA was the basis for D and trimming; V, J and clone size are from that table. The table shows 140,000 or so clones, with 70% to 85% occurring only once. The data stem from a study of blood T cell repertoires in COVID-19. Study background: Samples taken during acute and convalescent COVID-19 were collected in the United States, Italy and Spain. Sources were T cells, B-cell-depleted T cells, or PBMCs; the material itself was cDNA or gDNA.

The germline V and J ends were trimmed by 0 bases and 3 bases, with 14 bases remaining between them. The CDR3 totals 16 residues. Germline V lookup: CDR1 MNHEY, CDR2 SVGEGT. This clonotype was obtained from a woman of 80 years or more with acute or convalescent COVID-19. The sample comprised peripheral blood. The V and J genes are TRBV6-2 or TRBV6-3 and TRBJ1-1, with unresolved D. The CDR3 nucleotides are TGTGCCAGCAGTTACTCGACTACCGGGCGCTACACTGAAGCTTTCTTT. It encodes CASSYSTTGRYTEAFF.